This paragraph reports one T cell receptor beta chain. Together with a sample-barcoded 5' primer, a J-beta primer mix was included in a second PCR lasting roughly 6 to 12 cycles. TCRdb reanalysed the 5' RACE reads using MiXCR and keeps one entry per CDR3 protein. Of some 940,000 distinct CDR3 sequences listed, just under 30% are singletons. The germline V and J ends were trimmed by 4 bases and 4 bases, with 10 bases remaining between them. The germline V gene has CDR1 SEHNR and CDR2 FQNEAQ (reference sequence). The CDR3 totals 13 residues. Researchers collected 9 to 10 milliliters of peripheral blood from every single donor. The data derive from a study of blood T cells in healthy people across ages. This same sample was also taken into another study, of T cells of mothers and their children.

This TCR came from a woman in her thirties or forties in good health. The chain recombines TRBV7-9 with TRBJ1-2; unclear D gene. The sample consisted of blood. Here the CDR3 reads CASSSVGTYGYTF. Here the CDR3 DNA reads TGTGCCAGCAGCTCTGTAGGAACCTATGGCTACACCTTC.